A selection of T cell receptor beta chains follows, all from one sample in a study of T cells in Graves' hyperthyroidism and ophthalmopathy. TCRdb itself ran the multiplex PCR reads through MiXCR, one entry per CDR3 protein. This sample has a few hundred thousand distinct CDR3 sequences, with 15% to 19% found just once. Material: blood. These receptors originate from a woman in her thirties with Graves' hyperthyroidism. CDR3s include the opening cysteine and the closing phenylalanine or tryptophan. D genes are given only for firm matches. Where a row states a size, it is once, few, many or the class of an expanded clone; other rows omit it.

TRBD1	many	TRBV6-2/TRBV6-3	TRBJ2-1	CASSSTRDRGFYNEQFF	TGTGCCAGCAGCTCGACCCGAGACAGGGGGTTTTACAATGAGCAGTTCTTC
NA	many	TRBV11-1	TRBJ2-1	CASSLAYWSASTEQFF	TGTGCCAGCAGCTTAGCTTATTGGTCGGCTAGCACTGAGCAGTTCTTC
NA	NA	TRBV6-1	TRBJ2-7	CASSGQVSYEQYF	TGTGCCAGCAGTGGACAAGTCTCCTACGAGCAGTACTTC
NA	NA	TRBV11-2	TRBJ1-1	CASSHDLGEGTEAFF	TGTGCCAGCAGCCACGACCTCGGGGAAGGCACTGAAGCTTTCTTT
NA	many	TRBV3-1	TRBJ2-1	CASSQDLVSNEQFF	TGTGCCAGCAGCCAGGATCTAGTTAGTAATGAGCAGTTCTTC
NA	NA	TRBV30	TRBJ2-7	CAWRGYAHYEQYF	TGTGCCTGGAGAGGTTATGCCCACTACGAGCAGTACTTC
NA	few	TRBV3-1	TRBJ2-2	CASSQVDTGELFF	TGTGCCAGCAGCCAAGTCGACACCGGGGAGCTGTTTTTT
TRBD1	many	TRBV5-1	TRBJ1-2	CASSPTGFSDGYTF	TGCGCCAGCAGCCCGACAGGGTTTTCGGATGGCTACACCTTC
NA	many	TRBV6-5	TRBJ2-7	CASSYSRGRSVDGQYF	TGTGCCAGCAGTTACTCTCGCGGACGGTCGGTGGATGGGCAGTACTTC
TRBD2	NA	TRBV7-3	TRBJ2-1	CASSQGLAGGSGEQFF	TGTGCCAGCAGCCAAGGCCTAGCGGGAGGGTCGGGGGAGCAGTTCTTC
NA	NA	TRBV20-1	TRBJ1-5	CSAAAGDNQPQHF	TGCAGTGCCGCTGCAGGGGACAATCAGCCCCAGCATTTT
NA	few	TRBV7-9	TRBJ1-5	CASSPASEPQHF	TGTGCCAGCAGCCCTGCGTCGGAGCCCCAGCATTTT
NA	many	TRBV5-1	TRBJ2-1	CASSTRQGGGGNEQFF	TGCGCCAGCAGCACTCGACAGGGAGGGGGGGGCAATGAGCAGTTCTTC
NA	few	TRBV3-1	TRBJ1-4	CAGSWGHLEKLFF	TGTGCCGGCAGCTGGGGACATCTGGAAAAACTGTTTTTT
NA	few	TRBV5-1	TRBJ2-1	CASSLWLTENEQFF	TGCGCCAGCAGCTTGTGGCTTACAGAGAATGAGCAGTTCTTC
TRBD2	many	TRBV20-1	TRBJ2-1	CSARDTAGAGVRYNEQFF	TGCAGTGCTAGAGATACTGCCGGAGCGGGAGTCCGGTACAATGAGCAGTTCTTC
NA	many	TRBV29-1	TRBJ1-1	CSVDGGMNTEAFF	TGCAGCGTTGATGGGGGGATGAACACTGAAGCTTTCTTT
NA	few	TRBV3-1	TRBJ1-1	CASSPIGSLSPILNTEAFF	TGTGCCAGCAGCCCCATTGGGAGTCTCTCTCCAATTCTAAACACTGAAGCTTTCTTT
NA	few	TRBV6-1	TRBJ2-7	CASSEIVDYEQYF	TGTGCCAGCAGTGAAATAGTGGACTACGAGCAGTACTTC
NA	few	TRBV7-3	TRBJ2-3	CASRGGGSDTQYF	TGTGCCAGCAGGGGGGGAGGATCAGATACGCAGTATTTT
TRBD2	few	TRBV25-1	TRBJ2-1	CASMTTVGGRAYNEQFF	TGTGCCAGCATGACTACGGTTGGCGGGAGGGCCTACAATGAGCAGTTCTTC
NA	many	TRBV2	TRBJ2-1	CASSVISYNEQFF	TGTGCCAGCAGTGTTATCTCCTACAATGAGCAGTTCTTC
NA	NA	TRBV3-1	TRBJ2-5	CASSQKKDRETQYF	TGTGCCAGCAGCCAAAAAAAGGACCGGGAGACCCAGTACTTC
TRBD1	many	TRBV2	TRBJ1-2	CASSPTRDRGPGYTF	TGTGCCAGCAGTCCTACCCGGGACAGGGGGCCTGGCTACACCTTC
NA	NA	TRBV25-1	TRBJ1-4	CASSEKGQGEKLFF	TGTGCCAGCAGTGAAAAGGGGCAGGGTGAAAAACTGTTTTTT
NA	NA	TRBV4-1	TRBJ2-7	CASSQFFLGGSYEQYF	TGCGCCAGCAGCCAATTCTTCCTAGGGGGATCCTACGAGCAGTACTTC
NA	many	TRBV5-1	TRBJ1-1	CVNSKPGNTEAFF	TGCGTCAACTCAAAACCGGGGAACACTGAAGCTTTCTTT
NA	many	TRBV5-1	TRBJ2-7	CASSLVSGLAYEQYF	TGCGCCAGCAGCTTGGTATCCGGTCTTGCCTACGAGCAGTACTTC
NA	many	TRBV20-1	TRBJ1-1	CSAIALGANTEAFF	TGCAGTGCCATAGCCCTCGGAGCTAACACTGAAGCTTTCTTT
NA	few	TRBV20-1	TRBJ2-1	CSARASGLSSYNEQFF	TGCAGTGCTAGAGCCTCAGGGCTTAGCTCCTACAATGAGCAGTTCTTC
TRBD2	NA	TRBV5-6	TRBJ2-1	CASSLEASGIDEQFF	TGTGCCAGCAGCTTGGAGGCTAGCGGGATCGATGAGCAGTTCTTC
NA	many	TRBV12-3/TRBV12-4	TRBJ2-3	CASSFGTQGPSTDTQYF	TGTGCCAGCAGTTTCGGGACCCAGGGACCGAGCACAGATACGCAGTATTTT
NA	few	TRBV20-1	TRBJ2-2	CSAREPRPNTGELFF	TGCAGTGCTAGAGAGCCCAGGCCGAACACCGGGGAGCTGTTTTTT
TRBD2	few	TRBV20-1	TRBJ2-1	CSAQTSSGTYNEQFF	TGCAGTGCTCAAACCTCTAGCGGGACGTACAATGAGCAGTTCTTC
TRBD2	few	TRBV9	TRBJ2-7	CASSVTGGPMVEQYF	TGTGCCAGCAGCGTTACGGGAGGGCCCATGGTGGAGCAGTACTTC
NA	NA	TRBV29-1	TRBJ2-2	CSVERDLTGELFF	TGCAGCGTTGAGCGGGACCTAACCGGGGAGCTGTTTTTT
NA	few	TRBV20-1	TRBJ2-7	CTRENLHEQYF	TGCACCCGGGAGAATCTCCACGAGCAGTACTTC
NA	NA	TRBV6-2/TRBV6-3	TRBJ1-4	CASSYSMWRHTFF	TGTGCCAGCAGTTACTCGATGTGGAGACATACGTTTTTT
NA	few	TRBV19	TRBJ2-1	CASSPRLLGSLYNEQFF	TGTGCCAGTAGTCCCCGATTACTCGGTTCGTTATACAATGAGCAGTTCTTC
NA	NA	TRBV2	TRBJ1-2	CASTVTGLGYTF	TGTGCCAGCACCGTCACCGGTCTTGGCTACACCTTC
NA	many	TRBV2	TRBJ2-2	CASRGTGAGELFF	TGTGCCAGCCGAGGGACTGGCGCCGGGGAGCTGTTTTTT
NA	many	TRBV3-1	TRBJ2-2	CASSEGTWAGELFF	TGTGCCAGCAGCGAAGGGACGTGGGCCGGGGAGCTGTTTTTT
TRBD2	many	TRBV28	TRBJ2-7	CASSLSGTTYEQYF	TGTGCCAGCAGTCTTTCTGGGACTACGTACGAGCAGTACTTC
NA	NA	TRBV6-1	TRBJ2-1	CASRRRQEGFNEQFF	TGTGCCAGCAGAAGAAGACAGGAGGGGTTCAATGAGCAGTTCTTC
TRBD1	many	TRBV30	TRBJ1-5	CAWSPHTGGGNQPQHF	TGTGCCTGGAGCCCCCACACAGGGGGAGGGAATCAGCCCCAGCATTTT
TRBD2	NA	TRBV3-1	TRBJ2-5	CASSQTGGIGEETQYF	TGTGCCAGCAGCCAAACGGGAGGAATTGGGGAAGAGACCCAGTACTTC